A selection of T cell receptor beta chains follows, all from one sample in a study of cytomegalovirus exposure and HLA in healthy donors. TCRdb's copy holds only in-frame clones and misses some; the assay was immunoSEQ multiplex PCR. The table includes around 200,000 clones, approximately 82% detected once. The sample comprised PBMCs. The receptors shown here come from a woman between 50 and 59 years old in good health and CMV-seropositive. Both conserved end residues are part of each CDR3. A D gene is named only where the DNA matches it firmly. Only some rows state a clone size, as once, few, many or a class for expanded clones.

J,size,D,V,DNA,CDR3
TRBJ2-1,.,TRBD1,TRBV7-2,TGTGCCAGCAGGGACAGGGGGTTGACACACAATGAGCAGTTCTTC,CASRDRGLTHNEQFF
TRBJ2-1,.,.,TRBV5-1,TGCGCCAGCAGCGAGGACTTCGATGAGCAGTTCTTC,CASSEDFDEQFF
TRBJ2-3,.,TRBD1,TRBV5-1,TGCGCCAGCAGGCGACCGGGACAGGGGGTTTCAGATACGCAGTATTTT,CASRRPGQGVSDTQYF
TRBJ2-7,.,TRBD1,TRBV5-6,TGTGCCAGCAGTTTTGCTACAGGGGGTTTCCACTCCTACGAGCAGTACTTC,CASSFATGGFHSYEQYF
TRBJ1-4,.,.,TRBV27,TGTGCCAGCAGTTTAGGAGGGGAAGCGGATGAAAAACTGTTTTTT,CASSLGGEADEKLFF
TRBJ2-5,once,.,TRBV30,TGTGCCTGGAGAAGAAGGGGCGGCCAAGAGACCCAGTACTTC,CAWRRRGGQETQYF
TRBJ1-5,.,TRBD1,TRBV10-2,TGCGCCAGCAGACAGGGGGCTGGCAATCAGCCCCAGCATTTT,CASRQGAGNQPQHF
TRBJ1-1,.,.,TRBV19,TGTGCCAGTAGTGTCGGGTCGAACACTGAAGCTTTCTTT,CASSVGSNTEAFF
TRBJ1-6,once,.,TRBV5-1,TGCGCCAGCAGCTTGGCCCGCTTCGAGGCTCCCTATAATTCACCCCTCCACTTT,CASSLARFEAPYNSPLHF
TRBJ1-3,few,TRBD1,TRBV27,TGTGCCAGCAGTCAGGGGGACACCATATATTTT,CASSQGDTIYF
TRBJ1-1,.,.,TRBV29-1,TGCAGCGTTGACATGACGGAGCGGGGGGTTGAAGCTTTCTTT,CSVDMTERGVEAFF
TRBJ2-7,.,.,TRBV18,TGTGCCAGCTCATCCACGGGAGTAGAGTACGAGCAGTACTTC,CASSSTGVEYEQYF
TRBJ2-3,.,TRBD1,TRBV18,TGTGCCAGCTCACCACGGGACAGGGAAACGGATACGCAGTATTTT,CASSPRDRETDTQYF
TRBJ1-1,.,.,TRBV9,TGTGCCAGCAGCGTTGACCGGGACACTTTGAACACTGAAGCTTTCTTT,CASSVDRDTLNTEAFF
TRBJ1-2,.,.,TRBV4-3,TGCGCCAGCAGCCAAGGGCCAGGGCTTAACTATGGCTACACCTTC,CASSQGPGLNYGYTF